This TCR beta chain was captured by sequencing in a study of blood T cell repertoires in COVID-19. This clone has only a few counts. There are 15 residues in the CDR3. V shed 0 bases and J shed 2 bases, with 8 bases lying between them. Per the germline V gene, CDR1 is MNHEY and CDR2 is SVGEGT. The assay was immunoSEQ multiplex PCR, and TCRdb's table has in-frame clones only and misses some. The sample records 95,000 to 150,000 clones, under 90% being singletons. The sample consisted of peripheral blood. This chain joins TRBV6-2 or TRBV6-3 and TRBJ1-3, with a possible D match to TRBD1 (5 bases). The clonotype comes from a woman in her seventies with acute or convalescent COVID-19. The CDR3 DNA is TGTGCCAGCAGTTACTCGGAGGGGCCTGGAAACACCATATATTTT. The encoded protein is CASSYSEGPGNTIYF.